This T cell receptor beta chain was documented in a study of blood T cell repertoires in COVID-19. About the research overall: Collection of acute and convalescent COVID-19 samples took place in the United States, Italy and Spain.

CDR3 size: 14 residues. Trimming cost V 4 bases and J 4 bases, with 14 bases left between them. Germline V gives CDR1 SGHDT, CDR2 YYEEEE. Assay used: immunoSEQ multiplex PCR; TCRdb lists only in-frame clones, some missing. The sample includes around 240,000 clones, 65% to 90% of them seen just once. This chain links TRBV5-6 with TRBJ1-2; tentative D call: TRBD1 (5 bases). Sequencing was performed on peripheral blood. The TCR sequence derives from a woman aged 45-60 years with acute or convalescent COVID-19. The CDR3 region is CASSHRQLPYGYTF. The DNA for the CDR3 is TGTGCCAGCAGCCATAGACAGCTCCCCTATGGCTACACCTTC.